This T cell receptor (beta chain) originates from a study of T cell changes during pregnancy in multiple sclerosis (dated by TCRdb to about 2019). Background on the whole study: Changes in the T cell repertoire over the course of pregnancy were examined in this study in women with multiple sclerosis.

Library prep was done by the immunoSEQ multiplex PCR assay. The immuneACCESS repertoire file appears here via TCRdb, limited to in-frame rearrangements. These files lack a portion of the clones; in checked studies, under half of the deficit traces to unresolved V genes, and the cause of the others is not known. In all, the sample holds 30,000 to 45,000 clones, and approximately 92% of those were seen once. Less than 1.5% of the sample belongs to the ten largest clones. In regard to this clone: The antigen it recognizes is unknown. The sample holds no much larger clone one base away, and base qualities are not on file.

The TCR sequence derives from a female donor with multiple sclerosis, enrolled in a pregnancy study. The sequenced sample consisted of PBMCs (not recorded whether the cells were cultured).

The DNA reads TGCGCCAGCAGCCAAGACAGTCTGAACACTGAAGCTTTCTTT. This sequence encodes CASSQDSLNTEAFF. This sequence uses TRBV4-3 and TRBJ1-1; no D gene call is confident. From cysteine to phenylalanine, the CDR3 is 14 amino acids long. Only the CDR3 DNA is retained, 42 bases long and in frame from the first base. Based on the germline V gene, the CDR1 and CDR2 sequences are LGHNA and YSLEER. The germline ends are 5 bases apart after V is trimmed by 0 bases and J by 0 bases.